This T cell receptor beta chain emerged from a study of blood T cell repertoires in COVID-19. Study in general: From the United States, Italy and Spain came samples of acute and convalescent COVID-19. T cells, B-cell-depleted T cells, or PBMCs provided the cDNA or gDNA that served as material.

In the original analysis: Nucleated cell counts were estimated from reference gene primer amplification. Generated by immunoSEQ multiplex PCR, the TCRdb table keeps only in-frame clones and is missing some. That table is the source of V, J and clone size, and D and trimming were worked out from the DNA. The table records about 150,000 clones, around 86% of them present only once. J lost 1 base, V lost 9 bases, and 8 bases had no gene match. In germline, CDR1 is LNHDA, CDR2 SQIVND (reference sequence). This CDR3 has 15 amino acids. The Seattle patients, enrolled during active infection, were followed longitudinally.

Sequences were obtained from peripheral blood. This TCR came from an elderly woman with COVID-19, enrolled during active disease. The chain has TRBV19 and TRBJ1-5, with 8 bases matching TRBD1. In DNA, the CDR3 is TGTGCCAGCCTTCGAGGGGACAGGAGCAATCAGCCCCAGCATTTT. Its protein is CASLRGDRSNQPQHF.